This TCR beta chain originates from a study of Ad26.COV2.S vaccination and SARS-CoV-2 variants. The V gene end was trimmed by 6 bases and the J gene end by 5 bases; junction bases not matched to a gene: 9. Germline CDR1 and CDR2: MDHEN and SYDVKM. The CDR3 length is 16 residues. Treatment here: roughly 18 received Ad26.COV2.S at low or high dose, single or two shots; roughly five received placebo; per-sample allocation not given. Specimen acquisition occurred on day 63 following the initial vaccine or placebo injection. Sequencing used immunoSEQ multiplex PCR; TCRdb keeps in-frame clones, though not all of them. Of around 300,000 clones in the sample, about 89% were seen once.

The material was peripheral blood, obtained in a trial of Ad26.COV2.S vaccine versus placebo. The clonotype was recovered from a person between 18 and 65 years old who received the Ad26.COV2.S COVID-19 vaccine or a placebo. This chain uses TRBV28 with TRBJ2-2, with TRBD1 identical over 10 bases. CDR3 residues: CASRYPGQGKTGELFF. CDR3 sequence (DNA): TGTGCCAGCAGGTATCCGGGACAGGGGAAGACCGGGGAGCTGTTTTTT.